The 17 T cell receptor beta chains below all came from one sample that was sequenced in a study of cytomegalovirus exposure and HLA in healthy donors. The study ran its PCR with 60 Vbeta and 13 Jbeta primers. Profiling relied on immunoSEQ multiplex PCR, and the TCRdb table lists in-frame clones only, not all of them. This table has about 160,000 clones, under 70% appearing once. The specimen sequenced was PBMCs. The receptors were sampled from a woman aged 40 to 50 in good health and CMV-seropositive.

This sequence joins TRBV6-5 and TRBJ2-3, with D possibly being TRBD2 (5 bases). CDR1 and CDR2 (germline): MNHEY, SVGAGI. The V end lost 0 bases, the J end lost 5 bases, and 12 bases lay between the germline ends. This CDR3 spans 15 amino acids. CDR3 sequence: CASSYSRGALDTQYF. CDR3 bases: TGTGCCAGCAGTTACTCTCGGGGAGCCTTAGATACGCAGTATTTT.

J is TRBJ2-3 and V is TRBV5-4, with D possibly TRBD1 on 5 matching bases. Germline V gene sequence: CDR1 SGHNT, CDR2 YYREEE (reference sequence). The CDR3 runs to 13 residues. V lost 2 bases, J lost 4 bases, and 8 bases lay in between. The CDR3 loop reads CASSFDSSDTQYF. CDR3 DNA sequence: TGTGCCAGCAGCTTCGACAGCTCAGATACGCAGTATTTT.

This sequence joins TRBV23-1 and TRBJ2-5; D is perhaps TRBD2 (5 bases). Matching the DNA end better, TRBJ2-7 makes the J call doubtful. TRBV23-1 is noted as an ORF with a role that remains uncertain. This CDR3 is built from 14 residues. CDR3 region: CASSPGLWVYEQYF. CDR3 coding DNA: TGCGCCAGCAGTCCTGGACTTTGGGTCTACGAGCAGTACTTC.

The chain carries TRBV10-3 and TRBJ1-3; TRBD1 matches at 7 bases. The V gene end was trimmed by 2 bases and the J gene end by 0 bases; junction bases not matched to a gene: 1. There are 15 residues in the CDR3. CDR1 and CDR2 (germline): ENHRY, SYGVKD. The CDR3 bases are TGTGCCATCAGTGAGGGGGACAGCTCTGGAAACACCATATATTTT. The encoded protein is CAISEGDSSGNTIYF.

In this sample, this clone turned up a few times. The chain is built from TRBV6-6 and TRBJ2-3; D gene ambiguous. This CDR3 spans 13 amino acids. V lost 3 bases, J lost 1 base, and 5 bases lay in between. The germline gives CDR1 MNHNY, CDR2 SVGAGI (reference sequence). In DNA form, the CDR3 reads TGTGCCAGCAGTTATCAGGGCACAGATACGCAGTATTTT. Translation: CASSYQGTDTQYF.

The CDR3 nucleotides read TGCGCCAGCAGCTTCGCTAGCGGGGGCACCCCTCGGTACGAGCAGTACTTC. It translates to CASSFASGGTPRYEQYF. J is TRBJ2-5 and V is TRBV5-1, with 10 bases matching TRBD2. The DNA end is more similar to TRBJ2-7, so the J call may be wrong. This CDR3 has 17 residues. Looked up from germline, CDR1 is SGHRS and CDR2 is YFSETQ.

V usage is TRBV4-2 and J usage is TRBJ2-2; TRBD1 matches 8 bases. The trim removed 3 bases at V and 5 bases at J, leaving 5 bases unmatched. The CDR3 covers 15 residues. The germline V gene has CDR1 LGHNA and CDR2 YNFKEQ. The CDR3 bases are TGTGCCAGCAGCCAGGCTACAGGGGGAACCGGGGAGCTGTTTTTT. This sequence encodes CASSQATGGTGELFF.

The genes are TRBV4-3 and TRBJ2-7; 7 positions match TRBD2. The germline gives CDR1 LGHNA, CDR2 YSLEER. The length of the CDR3 is 16 residues. Unmatched junction bases numbered 9, after V lost 0 bases and J lost 4 bases. The CDR3 here is CASSQEAGRPFYEQYF. Here the CDR3 DNA reads TGCGCCAGCAGCCAAGAAGCCGGGAGGCCCTTTTACGAGCAGTACTTC.

The V call is TRBV19, the J call TRBJ2-1, with 9 bases that match TRBD1. The CDR3 length is 15 residues. With 4 bases clipped from V and 8 bases from J, the junction kept 9 bases outside the gene matches. Germline CDR1 reads LNHDA; CDR2 reads SQIVND (reference sequence). CDR3 nucleotides: TGTGCCAGTAGTACCACATGGGGACAGGGTGATGAGCAGTTCTTC. Encoded protein: CASSTTWGQGDEQFF.

This clone has a handful of counts. This chain links TRBV5-1 with TRBJ2-7, with 14 nucleotides matching TRBD2. CDR1 SGHRS and CDR2 YFSETQ come from the germline V gene. This CDR3 region has 16 residues. J was trimmed by 7 bases and V by 0 bases; bases with no gene match: 6. In nucleotides, the CDR3 is TGCGCCAGCAGCTTGGGGGGACTAGCGGGAGCGGGTGAGCAGTACTTC. This translates into CASSLGGLAGAGEQYF.

The chain carries TRBV27 and TRBJ2-1; 11 nucleotides match TRBD2. Looked up from germline, CDR1 is MNHEY and CDR2 is SMNVEV (reference sequence). The CDR3 consists of 19 residues. The J segment lost 0 bases and the V segment lost 6 bases, leaving 13 bases of the junction unmatched. CDR3 sequence (DNA): TGTGCCAGCAGCCGAACGGCACCGGGACTAGCGGTCTCCTACAATGAGCAGTTCTTC. Amino acids: CASSRTAPGLAVSYNEQFF.

The rearrangement uses TRBV7-9 and TRBJ2-2; 9 nucleotides match TRBD1. J lost 1 base, V lost 5 bases, and 8 bases had no gene match. The CDR3 totals 17 residues. Germline-derived CDR1 and CDR2 are SEHNR and FQNEAQ (reference sequence). CDR3 nucleotides: TGTGCCAGCAGCGGGACAGGGCTGGCAGTGAACACCGGGGAGCTGTTTTTT. As protein: CASSGTGLAVNTGELFF.

V usage is TRBV6-5 and J usage is TRBJ2-3; 7 nucleotides match TRBD1. Germline CDR1 is MNHEY and CDR2 is SVGAGI. The CDR3 sequence is 15 residues long. J was trimmed by 5 bases and V by 2 bases; bases with no gene match: 7. The CDR3 DNA reads TGTGCCAGCAGTTACCTGTACAGGGGAATAGATACGCAGTATTTT. Its translation is CASSYLYRGIDTQYF.

The rearrangement uses TRBV7-2 and TRBJ2-1, with D maybe TRBD2 (5 bases). The ends were cut back, 5 bases at V and 8 bases at J, with 10 bases in the middle. Germline-derived CDR1 and CDR2 are SGHTA and FQGNSA. This CDR3 is built from 12 residues. The CDR3 reads CASSQRADEQFF. CDR3 nucleotides: TGTGCCAGCAGCCAGAGGGCTGATGAGCAGTTCTTC.

The chain carries TRBV10-3 and TRBJ2-2, with TRBD2 identical over 7 bases. Per germline, CDR1 ENHRY and CDR2 SYGVKD. This CDR3 has 17 amino acids. V lost 6 bases and J lost 5; bases outside the gene matches: 15. The CDR3 region is CAISPSVAGEGTGELFF. The CDR3 nucleotides read TGTGCCATCAGCCCCTCGGTTGCGGGAGAAGGTACCGGGGAGCTGTTTTTT.

The chain carries TRBV4-2 and TRBJ1-5; TRBD1 matches 7 bases. The CDR3 totals 16 residues. V shed 4 bases, J shed 3 bases, and the junction held 9 bases outside the gene matches. Germline CDR1 LGHNA, CDR2 YNFKEQ. CDR3 DNA: TGTGCCAGCAGCCCTACTACAGGGGAGGCCAATCAGCCCCAGCATTTT. Its translation: CASSPTTGEANQPQHF.

A few counts support this clone. This chain connects TRBV7-3 to TRBJ2-7, with D tentatively TRBD1 (6 bases). V gave up 4 bases and J gave up 2 bases, with 15 bases separating them. The CDR3 totals 15 residues. CDR1 and CDR2 (germline): SGHTA, FQGTGA. The CDR3 protein is CASSSSGHLPYEQYF. In DNA form, the CDR3 reads TGTGCCAGCAGCTCCTCGGGACACCTACCCTACGAGCAGTACTTC. The full variable domain, its missing parts supplied by reference TRBV7-3 and TRBJ2-7, is GAGVSQTPSNKVTEKGKYVELRCDPISGHTALYWYRQSLGQGPEFLIYFQGTGAADDSGLPNDRFFAVRPEGSVSTLKIQRTERGDSAVYLCASSSSGHLPYEQYFGPGTRLTVT.